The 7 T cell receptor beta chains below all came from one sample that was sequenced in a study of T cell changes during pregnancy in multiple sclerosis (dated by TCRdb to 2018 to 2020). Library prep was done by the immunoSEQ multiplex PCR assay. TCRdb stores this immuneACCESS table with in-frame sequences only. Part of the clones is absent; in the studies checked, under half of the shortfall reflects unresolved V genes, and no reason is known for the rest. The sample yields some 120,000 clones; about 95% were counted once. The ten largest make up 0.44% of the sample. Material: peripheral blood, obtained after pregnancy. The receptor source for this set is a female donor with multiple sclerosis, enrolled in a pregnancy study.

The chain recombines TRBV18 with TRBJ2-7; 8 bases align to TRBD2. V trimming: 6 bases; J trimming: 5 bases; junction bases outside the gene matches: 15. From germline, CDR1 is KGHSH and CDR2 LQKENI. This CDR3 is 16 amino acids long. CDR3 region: CASSLDPSGSGNEQYF. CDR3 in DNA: TGTGCCAGCTCTCTAGACCCCAGCGGGAGTGGCAACGAGCAGTACTTC.

The CDR3 reads CASRNPWADSNYGYTF. In DNA, the CDR3 is TGTGCCAGCAGAAATCCCTGGGCGGACTCTAACTATGGCTACACCTTC. The rearrangement joins TRBV5-4 to TRBJ1-2; D ambiguous. V dropped 5 bases and J dropped 0 bases, with 17 bases sitting between them. The germline V gene has CDR1 SGHNT and CDR2 YYREEE (reference sequence). The CDR3 totals 16 residues.

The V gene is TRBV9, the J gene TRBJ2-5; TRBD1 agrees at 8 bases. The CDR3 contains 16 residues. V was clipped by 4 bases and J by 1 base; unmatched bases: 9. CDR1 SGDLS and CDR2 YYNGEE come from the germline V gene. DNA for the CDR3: TGTGCCAGCAGCCTGAGACAGGGGATCTTCCAAGAGACCCAGTACTTC. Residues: CASSLRQGIFQETQYF.

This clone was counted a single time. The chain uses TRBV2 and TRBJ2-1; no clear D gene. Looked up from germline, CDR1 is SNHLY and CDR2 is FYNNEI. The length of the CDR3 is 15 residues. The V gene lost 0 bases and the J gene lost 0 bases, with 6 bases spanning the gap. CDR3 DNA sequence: TGTGCCAGCAGTGAAGCGGGCGTCTCCTACAATGAGCAGTTCTTC. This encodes CASSEAGVSYNEQFF. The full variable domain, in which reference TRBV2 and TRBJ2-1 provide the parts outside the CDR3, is EPEVTQTPSHQVTQMGQEVILRCVPISNHLYFYWYRQILGQKVEFLVSFYNNEISEKSEIFDDQFSVERPDGSNFTLKIRSTKLEDSAMYFCASSEAGVSYNEQFFGPGTRLTVL.

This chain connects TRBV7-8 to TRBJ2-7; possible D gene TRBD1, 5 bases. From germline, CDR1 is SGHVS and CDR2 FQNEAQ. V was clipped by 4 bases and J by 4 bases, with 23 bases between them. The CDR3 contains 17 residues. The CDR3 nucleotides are TGTGCCAGCAGCTCCGACGGTCTTCAGGGTACGTCGTACGAGCAGTACTTC. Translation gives CASSSDGLQGTSYEQYF.

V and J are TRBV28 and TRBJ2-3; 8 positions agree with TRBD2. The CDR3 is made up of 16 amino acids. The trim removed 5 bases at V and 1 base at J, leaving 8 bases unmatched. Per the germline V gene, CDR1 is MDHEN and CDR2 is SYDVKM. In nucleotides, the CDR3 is TGTGCCAGCAGTGGGCTGTCAGCGGGGGGCACAGATACGCAGTATTTT. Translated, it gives CASSGLSAGGTDTQYF.

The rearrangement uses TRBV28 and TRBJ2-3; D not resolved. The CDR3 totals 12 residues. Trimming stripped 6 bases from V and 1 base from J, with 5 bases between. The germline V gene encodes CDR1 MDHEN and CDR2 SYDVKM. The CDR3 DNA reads TGTGCCAGCAGCACAGGCACAGATACGCAGTATTTT. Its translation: CASSTGTDTQYF.